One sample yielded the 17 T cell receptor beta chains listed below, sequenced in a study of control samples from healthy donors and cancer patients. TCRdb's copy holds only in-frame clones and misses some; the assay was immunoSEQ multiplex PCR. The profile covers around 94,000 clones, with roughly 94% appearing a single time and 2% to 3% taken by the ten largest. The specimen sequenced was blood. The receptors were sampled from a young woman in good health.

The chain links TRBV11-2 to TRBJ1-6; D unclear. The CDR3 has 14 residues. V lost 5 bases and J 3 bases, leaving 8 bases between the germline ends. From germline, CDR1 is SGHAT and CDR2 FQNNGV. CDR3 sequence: CASSPAGYNSPLHF. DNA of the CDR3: TGTGCCAGCAGCCCGGCTGGCTATAATTCACCCCTCCACTTT.

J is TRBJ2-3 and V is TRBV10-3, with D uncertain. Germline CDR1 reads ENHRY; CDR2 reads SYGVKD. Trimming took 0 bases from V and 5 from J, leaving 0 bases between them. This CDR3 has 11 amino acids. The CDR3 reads CAISESDTQYF. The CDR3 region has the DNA TGTGCCATCAGTGAGTCAGATACGCAGTATTTT.

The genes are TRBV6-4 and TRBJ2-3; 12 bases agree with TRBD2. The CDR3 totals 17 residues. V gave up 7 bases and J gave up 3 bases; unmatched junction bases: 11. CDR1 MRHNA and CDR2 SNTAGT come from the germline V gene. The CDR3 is CASTRLAGGPRTDTQYF. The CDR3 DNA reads TGTGCCAGCACCCGTCTAGCGGGAGGGCCCAGGACAGATACGCAGTATTTT.

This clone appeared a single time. In DNA, the CDR3 is TGTGCCTGGAGTGAGGCGTGGGGCACCGGGGAGCTGTTTTTT. Protein sequence: CAWSEAWGTGELFF. The gene calls are TRBV30 and TRBJ2-2; D is undetermined. V lost 1 base to trimming and J lost 4 bases, with 10 bases between them. This CDR3 contains 14 residues. Germline CDR1 and CDR2: GTSNPN and SVGIG (reference sequence).

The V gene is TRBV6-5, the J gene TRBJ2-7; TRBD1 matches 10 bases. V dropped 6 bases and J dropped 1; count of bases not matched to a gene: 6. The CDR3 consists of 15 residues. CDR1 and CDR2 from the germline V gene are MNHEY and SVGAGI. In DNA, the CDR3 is TGTGCCAGCAGCTTAGGACAGGGGGGATCCTACGAGCAGTACTTC. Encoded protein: CASSLGQGGSYEQYF.

The CDR3, as DNA: TGTGCCAGCAGTCGGCCAGGGACCACCGGGGAGCTGTTTTTT. Protein product: CASSRPGTTGELFF. J is TRBJ2-2 and V is TRBV25-1; D is tentatively TRBD1 or TRBD2 (5 bases each). The germline gives CDR1 MGHDK, CDR2 SYGVNS. V dropped 5 bases and J dropped 4 bases, with 11 bases sitting between them. The CDR3 covers 14 residues.

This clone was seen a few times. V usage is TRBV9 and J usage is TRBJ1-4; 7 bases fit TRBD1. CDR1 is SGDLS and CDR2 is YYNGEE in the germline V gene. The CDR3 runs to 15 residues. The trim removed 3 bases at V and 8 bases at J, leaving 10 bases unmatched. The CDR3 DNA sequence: TGTGCCAGCAGCGCCAGTCCGGGACAGAGGGAAAAACTGTTTTTT. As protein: CASSASPGQREKLFF. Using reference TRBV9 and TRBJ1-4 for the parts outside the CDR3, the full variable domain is DSGVTQTPKHLITATGQRVTLRCSPRSGDLSVYWYQQSLDQGLQFLIQYYNGEERAKGNILERFSAQQFPDLHSELNLSSLELGDSALYFCASSASPGQREKLFFGSGTQLSVL.

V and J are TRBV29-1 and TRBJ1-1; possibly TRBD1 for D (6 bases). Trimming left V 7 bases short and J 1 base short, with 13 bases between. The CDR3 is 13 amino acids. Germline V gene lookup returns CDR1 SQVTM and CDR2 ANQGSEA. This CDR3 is CSAERGQNTEAFF. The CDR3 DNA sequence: TGCAGCGCCGAACGGGGGCAGAACACTGAAGCTTTCTTT.

The CDR3 spells CASSYRATAYNEQFF. The CDR3 nucleotides read TGTGCCAGCAGTTACCGGGCCACAGCCTACAATGAGCAGTTCTTC. V usage is TRBV6-2 or TRBV6-3 and J usage is TRBJ2-1; no firm D call. CDR1 MNHEY and CDR2 SVGEGT come from the germline V gene. The CDR3 has 15 residues. V lost 2 bases to trimming and J lost 2 bases, with 10 bases between them.

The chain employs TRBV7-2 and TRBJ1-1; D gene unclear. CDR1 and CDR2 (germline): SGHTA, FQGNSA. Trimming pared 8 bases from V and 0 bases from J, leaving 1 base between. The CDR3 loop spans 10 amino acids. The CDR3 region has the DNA TGTGCCAGCTTGAACACTGAAGCTTTCTTT. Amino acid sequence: CASLNTEAFF.

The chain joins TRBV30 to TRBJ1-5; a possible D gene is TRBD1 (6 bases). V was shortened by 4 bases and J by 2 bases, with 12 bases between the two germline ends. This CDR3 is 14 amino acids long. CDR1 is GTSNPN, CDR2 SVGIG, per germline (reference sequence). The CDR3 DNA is TGTGCCTGGATAGGGGGGGCCGGCAATCAGCCCCAGCATTTT. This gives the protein CAWIGGAGNQPQHF. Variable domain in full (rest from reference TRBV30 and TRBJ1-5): SQTIHQWPATLVQPVGSPLSLECTVEGTSNPNLYWYRQAAGRGLQLLFYSVGIGQISSEVPQNLSASRPQDRQFILSSKKLLLSDSGFYLCAWIGGAGNQPQHFGDGTRLSIL.

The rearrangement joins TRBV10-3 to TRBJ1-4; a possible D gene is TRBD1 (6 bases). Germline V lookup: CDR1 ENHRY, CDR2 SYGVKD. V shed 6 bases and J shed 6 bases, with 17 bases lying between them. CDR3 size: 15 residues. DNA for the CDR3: TGTGCCATCAGCCCCGTGTCGGGGGCGCATGAAAAACTGTTTTTT. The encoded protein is CAISPVSGAHEKLFF.

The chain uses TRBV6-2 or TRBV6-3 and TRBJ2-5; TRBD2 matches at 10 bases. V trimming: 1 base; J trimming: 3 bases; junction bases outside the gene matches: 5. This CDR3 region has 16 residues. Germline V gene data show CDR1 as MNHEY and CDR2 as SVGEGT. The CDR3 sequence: CASSYFTSGEKETQYF. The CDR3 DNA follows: TGTGCCAGCAGTTACTTTACTAGCGGGGAGAAAGAGACCCAGTACTTC.

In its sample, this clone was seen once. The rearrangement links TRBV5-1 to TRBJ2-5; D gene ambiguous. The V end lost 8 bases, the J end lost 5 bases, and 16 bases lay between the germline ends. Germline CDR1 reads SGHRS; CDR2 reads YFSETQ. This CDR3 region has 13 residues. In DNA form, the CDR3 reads TGCGCCAGTAACCTCCTAGGCAGGGAGACCCAGTACTTC. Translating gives CASNLLGRETQYF.

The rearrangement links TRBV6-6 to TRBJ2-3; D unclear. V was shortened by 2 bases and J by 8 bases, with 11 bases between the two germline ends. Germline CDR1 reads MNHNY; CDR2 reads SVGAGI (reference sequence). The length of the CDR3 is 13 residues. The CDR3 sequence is CASSYDFFGTQYF. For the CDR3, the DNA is TGTGCCAGCAGTTACGATTTCTTCGGTACGCAGTATTTT.

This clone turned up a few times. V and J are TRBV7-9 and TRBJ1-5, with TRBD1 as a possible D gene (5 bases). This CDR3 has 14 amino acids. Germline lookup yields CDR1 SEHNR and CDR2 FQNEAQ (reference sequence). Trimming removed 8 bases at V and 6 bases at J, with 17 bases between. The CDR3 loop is CASSEDWGSQPQHF. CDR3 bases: TGTGCCAGCTCCGAAGATTGGGGCAGTCAGCCCCAGCATTTT.

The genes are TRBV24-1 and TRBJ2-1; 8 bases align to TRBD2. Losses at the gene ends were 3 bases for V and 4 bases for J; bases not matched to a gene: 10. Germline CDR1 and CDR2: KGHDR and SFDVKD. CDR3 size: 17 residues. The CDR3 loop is CATSDPTGAGDYNEQFF. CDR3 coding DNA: TGTGCCACCAGTGATCCGACCGGAGCGGGAGATTACAATGAGCAGTTCTTC.